This is a list of T cell receptor beta chains from one sample in a study of graft-versus-host responses after intestinal transplantation. Method: immunoSEQ multiplex PCR; TCRdb's copy keeps in-frame clones and lacks some. The sample includes about 97,000 clones, around 90% seen only once; the top ten take about 16%. The material was PBMCs, obtained about 460 days after intestinal transplant. These receptor sequences come from a human patient who received an intestinal transplant, so some T cells may come from the graft donor. Each CDR3 is given with its conserved first and last residue. Each record gives: V gene, D gene, J gene, clone size, CDR3 protein, CDR3 DNA. A D gene is named only where the DNA matches it firmly. The size entry is marked missing in some rows and otherwise reads once, few, many or a size class.

V: TRBV5-1; D: TRBD2; J: TRBJ2-1; size: .; CDR3: CASSLEGLAGGRNEQFF; DNA: TGCGCCAGCAGCTTGGAGGGACTAGCGGGGGGGCGCAATGAGCAGTTCTTC
V: TRBV7-6; D: .; J: TRBJ1-2; size: .; CDR3: CASSLAPGYGYTF; DNA: TGTGCCAGCAGCTTAGCTCCAGGCTATGGCTACACCTTC
V: TRBV4-2; D: TRBD2; J: TRBJ2-1; size: .; CDR3: CASGLAGAYNEQFF; DNA: TGTGCCAGCGGACTAGCGGGGGCCTACAATGAGCAGTTCTTC
V: TRBV10-2; D: TRBD2; J: TRBJ2-1; size: .; CDR3: CASMGWSGVYNEQFF; DNA: TGCGCCAGCATGGGCTGGAGCGGGGTCTACAATGAGCAGTTCTTC
V: TRBV2; D: .; J: TRBJ1-2; size: .; CDR3: CASIPWDGYTF; DNA: TGTGCCAGCATCCCCTGGGATGGCTACACCTTC
V: TRBV7-9; D: .; J: TRBJ2-1; size: once; CDR3: CASNRLSSYNEQFF; DNA: TGTGCCAGCAACCGACTCAGCTCCTACAATGAGCAGTTCTTC
V: TRBV23-1; D: .; J: TRBJ1-1; size: .; CDR3: CASSHPDSNTEAFF; DNA: TGCGCCAGCAGTCATCCTGACAGCAACACTGAAGCTTTCTTT
V: TRBV25-1; D: .; J: TRBJ2-5; size: .; CDR3: CASSHFLQGGRETQYF; DNA: TGTGCCAGCAGTCATTTCCTACAGGGAGGGAGAGAGACCCAGTACTTC
V: TRBV9; D: .; J: TRBJ2-6; size: .; CDR3: CASSVSGFSSGANVLTF; DNA: TGTGCCAGCAGCGTTAGCGGTTTCAGCTCTGGGGCCAACGTCCTGACTTTC
V: TRBV6-5; D: .; J: TRBJ1-1; size: .; CDR3: CASQGHTEAFF; DNA: TGTGCGTCCCAGGGGCACACTGAAGCTTTCTTT
V: TRBV9; D: .; J: TRBJ1-3; size: .; CDR3: CASSVEGLGSGNTIYF; DNA: TGTGCCAGCAGCGTAGAGGGGTTGGGATCTGGAAACACCATATATTTT
V: TRBV2; D: TRBD1; J: TRBJ1-1; size: .; CDR3: CASRGVIGQENTEAFF; DNA: TGTGCCAGCAGGGGGGTTATCGGACAGGAGAACACTGAAGCTTTCTTT
V: TRBV19; D: .; J: TRBJ1-1; size: .; CDR3: CASKKASRRTEAFF; DNA: TGTGCCAGTAAGAAAGCTTCACGGCGCACTGAAGCTTTCTTT
V: TRBV7-9; D: TRBD2; J: TRBJ2-1; size: .; CDR3: CASTLRASGGLYNEQFF; DNA: TGTGCCAGCACCCTAAGGGCTAGCGGGGGCCTTTACAATGAGCAGTTCTTC
V: TRBV4-1; D: TRBD1; J: TRBJ1-2; size: .; CDR3: CASSHGQGGDYGYTF; DNA: TGCGCCAGCAGCCATGGACAGGGTGGGGACTATGGCTACACCTTC
V: TRBV9; D: TRBD2; J: TRBJ2-1; size: .; CDR3: CASSLRSGGDRSYNEQFF; DNA: TGTGCCAGCAGCCTCCGCAGCGGGGGGGACCGCTCCTACAATGAGCAGTTCTTC
V: TRBV19; D: .; J: TRBJ1-3; size: .; CDR3: CASSIFWGRSGNTIYF; DNA: TGTGCCAGTAGTATTTTCTGGGGGAGGTCTGGAAACACCATATATTTT
V: TRBV28; D: .; J: TRBJ2-1; size: .; CDR3: CASSRLGTLPNEQFF; DNA: TGTGCCAGCAGTCGCCTCGGGACACTCCCCAATGAGCAGTTCTTC
V: TRBV9; D: .; J: TRBJ1-6; size: .; CDR3: CASSPAGVGGSPLHF; DNA: TGTGCCAGCAGCCCAGCGGGGGTAGGTGGTTCACCCCTCCACTTT
V: TRBV6-5; D: .; J: TRBJ2-7; size: .; CDR3: CASSYERPPRPYEQYF; DNA: TGTGCCAGCAGTTACGAGCGGCCGCCCCGGCCCTACGAGCAGTACTTC
V: TRBV19; D: TRBD1; J: TRBJ1-5; size: .; CDR3: CATRDRVYSNQPQHF; DNA: TGTGCCACCCGGGACAGGGTCTATAGCAATCAGCCCCAGCATTTT
V: TRBV5-6; D: TRBD2; J: TRBJ2-3; size: .; CDR3: CASSPGLAADTQYF; DNA: TGTGCCAGCAGCCCGGGACTAGCGGCAGATACGCAGTATTTT
V: TRBV4-1; D: .; J: TRBJ1-1; size: .; CDR3: CASSQDQELTGTEAFF; DNA: TGCGCCAGCAGCCAAGATCAGGAACTAACAGGGACTGAAGCTTTCTTT